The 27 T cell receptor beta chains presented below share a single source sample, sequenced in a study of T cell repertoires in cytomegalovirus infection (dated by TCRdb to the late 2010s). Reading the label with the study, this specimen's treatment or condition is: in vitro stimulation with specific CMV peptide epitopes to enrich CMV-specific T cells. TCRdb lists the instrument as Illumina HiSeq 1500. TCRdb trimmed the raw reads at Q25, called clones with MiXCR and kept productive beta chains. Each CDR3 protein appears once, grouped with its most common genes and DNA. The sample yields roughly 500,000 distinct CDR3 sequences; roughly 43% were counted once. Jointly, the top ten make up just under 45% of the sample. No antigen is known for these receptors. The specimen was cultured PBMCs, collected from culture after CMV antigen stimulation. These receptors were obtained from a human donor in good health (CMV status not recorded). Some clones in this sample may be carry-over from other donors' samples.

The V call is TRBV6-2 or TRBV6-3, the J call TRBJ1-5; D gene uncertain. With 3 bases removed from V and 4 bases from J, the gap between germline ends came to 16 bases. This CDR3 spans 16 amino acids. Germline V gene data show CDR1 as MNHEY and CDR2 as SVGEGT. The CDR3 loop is CASSYSPWTVNQPQHF. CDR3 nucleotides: TGTGCCAGCAGTTATAGTCCCTGGACGGTAAATCAGCCCCAGCATTTT.

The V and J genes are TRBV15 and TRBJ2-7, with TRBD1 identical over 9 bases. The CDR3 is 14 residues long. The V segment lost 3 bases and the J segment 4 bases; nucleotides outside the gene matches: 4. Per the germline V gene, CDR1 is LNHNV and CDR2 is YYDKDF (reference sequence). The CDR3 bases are TGTGCCACCAGCAGCCGGGACAGGGAGTACGAGCAGTACTTC. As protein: CATSSRDREYEQYF. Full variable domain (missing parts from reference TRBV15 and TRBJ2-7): DAMVIQNPRYQVTQFGKPVTLSCSQTLNHNVMYWYQQKSSQAPKLLFHYYDKDFNNEADTPDNFQSRRPNTSFCFLDIRSPGLGDTAMYLCATSSRDREYEQYFGPGTRLTVT.

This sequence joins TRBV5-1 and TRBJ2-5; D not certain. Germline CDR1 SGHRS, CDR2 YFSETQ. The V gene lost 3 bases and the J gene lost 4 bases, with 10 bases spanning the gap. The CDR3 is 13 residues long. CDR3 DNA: TGCGCCAGCAGCTCTGGATGGGGAGAGACCCAGTACTTC. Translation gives CASSSGWGETQYF.

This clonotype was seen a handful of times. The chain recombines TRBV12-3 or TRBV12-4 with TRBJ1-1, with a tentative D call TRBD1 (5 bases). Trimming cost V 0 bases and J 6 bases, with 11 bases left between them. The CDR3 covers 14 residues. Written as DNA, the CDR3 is TGTGCCAGCAGTTTAGCTGGGGGGAGGCCTGAAGCTTTCTTT. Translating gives CASSLAGGRPEAFF.

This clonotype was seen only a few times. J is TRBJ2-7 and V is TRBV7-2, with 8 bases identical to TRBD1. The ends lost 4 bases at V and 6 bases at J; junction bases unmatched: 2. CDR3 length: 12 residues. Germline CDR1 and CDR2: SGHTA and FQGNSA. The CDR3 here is CASSYTGGEQYF. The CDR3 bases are TGTGCCAGCAGCTATACAGGGGGCGAGCAGTACTTC.

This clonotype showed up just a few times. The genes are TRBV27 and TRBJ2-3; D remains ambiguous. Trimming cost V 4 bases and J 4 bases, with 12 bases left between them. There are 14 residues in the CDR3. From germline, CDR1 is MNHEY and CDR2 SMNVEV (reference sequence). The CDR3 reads CASSWRRAPDTQYF. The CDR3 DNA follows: TGTGCCAGCAGTTGGAGAAGGGCCCCAGATACGCAGTATTTT.

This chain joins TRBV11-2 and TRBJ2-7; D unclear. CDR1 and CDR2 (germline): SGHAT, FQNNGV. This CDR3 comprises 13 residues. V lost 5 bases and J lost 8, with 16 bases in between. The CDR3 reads CASSPENVAQQYF. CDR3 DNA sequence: TGTGCCAGCAGCCCGGAGAATGTCGCCCAGCAGTACTTC.

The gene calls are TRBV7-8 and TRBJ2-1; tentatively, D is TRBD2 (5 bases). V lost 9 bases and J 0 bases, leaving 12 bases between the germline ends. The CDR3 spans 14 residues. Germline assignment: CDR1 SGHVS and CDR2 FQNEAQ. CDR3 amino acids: CASELVLSYNEQFF. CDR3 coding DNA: TGTGCCAGTGAACTAGTACTCTCCTACAATGAGCAGTTCTTC. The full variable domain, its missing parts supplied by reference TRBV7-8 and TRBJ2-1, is GAGVSQSPRYKVAKRGQDVALRCDPISGHVSLFWYQQALGQGPEFLTYFQNEAQLDKSGLPSDRFFAERPEGSVSTLKIQRTQQEDSAVYLCASELVLSYNEQFFGPGTRLTVL.

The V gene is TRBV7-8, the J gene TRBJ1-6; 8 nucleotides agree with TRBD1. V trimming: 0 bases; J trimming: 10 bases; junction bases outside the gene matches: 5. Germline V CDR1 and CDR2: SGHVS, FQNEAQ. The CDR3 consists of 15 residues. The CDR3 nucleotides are TGTGCCAGCAGCTTAGCAGGACAGGGTGGCTCACCCCTCCACTTT. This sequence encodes CASSLAGQGGSPLHF. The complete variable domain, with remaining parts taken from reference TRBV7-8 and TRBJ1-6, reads GAGVSQSPRYKVAKRGQDVALRCDPISGHVSLFWYQQALGQGPEFLTYFQNEAQLDKSGLPSDRFFAERPEGSVSTLKIQRTQQEDSAVYLCASSLAGQGGSPLHFGNGTRLTVT.

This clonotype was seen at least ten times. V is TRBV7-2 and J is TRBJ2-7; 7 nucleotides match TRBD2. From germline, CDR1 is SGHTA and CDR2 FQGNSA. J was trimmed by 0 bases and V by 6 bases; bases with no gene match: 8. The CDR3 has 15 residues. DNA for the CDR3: TGTGCCAGCAGTCTACTAGCGTACAGCTCCTACGAGCAGTACTTC. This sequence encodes CASSLLAYSSYEQYF.

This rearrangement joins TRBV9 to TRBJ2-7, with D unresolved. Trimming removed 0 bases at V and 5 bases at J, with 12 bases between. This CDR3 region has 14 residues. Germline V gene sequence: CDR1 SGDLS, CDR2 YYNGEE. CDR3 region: CASSVEDRLDEQYF. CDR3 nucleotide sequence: TGTGCCAGCAGCGTAGAGGATCGTCTCGACGAGCAGTACTTC.

In DNA form, the CDR3 reads TGTGCCAGCAGCTTGAGAGGGTCTGGCACAGATACGCAGTATTTT. This translates into CASSLRGSGTDTQYF. The chain recombines TRBV7-2 with TRBJ2-3; weak D call: TRBD2 (5 bases). The germline CDR1 and CDR2 sequences are SGHTA and FQGNSA. V was trimmed by 3 bases and J by 1 base, leaving 11 bases between them. This CDR3 contains 15 residues. The whole variable domain, remainder taken from reference TRBV7-2 and TRBJ2-3, is GAGVSQSPSNKVTEKGKDVELRCDPISGHTALYWYRQSLGQGLEFLIYFQGNSAPDKSGLPSDRFSAERTGGSVSTLTIQRTQQEDSAVYLCASSLRGSGTDTQYFGPGTRLTVL.

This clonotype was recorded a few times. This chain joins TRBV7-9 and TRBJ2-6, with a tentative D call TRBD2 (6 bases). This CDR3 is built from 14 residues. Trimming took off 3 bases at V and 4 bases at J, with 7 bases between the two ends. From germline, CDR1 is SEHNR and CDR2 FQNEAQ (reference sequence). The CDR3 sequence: CASSFAGGANVLTF. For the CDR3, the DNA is TGTGCCAGCAGCTTCGCGGGGGGGGCCAACGTCCTGACTTTC.

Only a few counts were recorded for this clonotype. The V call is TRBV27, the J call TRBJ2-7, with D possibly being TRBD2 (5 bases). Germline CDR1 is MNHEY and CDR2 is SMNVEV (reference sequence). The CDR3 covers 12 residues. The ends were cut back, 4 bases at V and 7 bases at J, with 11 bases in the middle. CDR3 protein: CASSSPDSEQYF. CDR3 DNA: TGTGCCAGCAGTTCCCCGGACTCTGAGCAGTACTTC.

The CDR3 DNA follows: TGTGCCAGCAGCACACATAGGTCGAATTTCGCGAACACCGGGGAGCTGTTTTTT. Its translation: CASSTHRSNFANTGELFF. The chain joins TRBV7-6 to TRBJ2-2; no definite D call. This CDR3 contains 18 residues. Between the trimmed V and J ends, which lost 5 bases and 0 bases, there was a span of 19 bases. Germline V gene data show CDR1 as SGHVS and CDR2 as FNYEAQ.

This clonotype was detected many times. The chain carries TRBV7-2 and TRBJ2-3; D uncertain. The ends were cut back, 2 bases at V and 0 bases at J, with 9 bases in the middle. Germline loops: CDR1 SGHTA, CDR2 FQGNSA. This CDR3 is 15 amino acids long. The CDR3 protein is CASSLLPGSTDTQYF. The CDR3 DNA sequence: TGTGCCAGCAGCTTATTGCCGGGTAGCACAGATACGCAGTATTTT.

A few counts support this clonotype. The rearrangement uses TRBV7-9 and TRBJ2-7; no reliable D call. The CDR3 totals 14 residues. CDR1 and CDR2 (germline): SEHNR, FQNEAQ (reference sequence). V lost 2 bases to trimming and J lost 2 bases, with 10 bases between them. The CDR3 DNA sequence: TGTGCCAGCAGCTTACCGACACTTCCCTACGAGCAGTACTTC. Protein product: CASSLPTLPYEQYF.

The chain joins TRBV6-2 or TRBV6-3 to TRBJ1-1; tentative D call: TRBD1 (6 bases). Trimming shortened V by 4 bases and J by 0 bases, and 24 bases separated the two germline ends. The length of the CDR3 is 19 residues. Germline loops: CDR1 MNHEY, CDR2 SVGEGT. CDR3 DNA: TGTGCCAGCAGTTCTCCCCGGACGGGGGGGCTCATCATGAACACTGAAGCTTTCTTT. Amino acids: CASSSPRTGGLIMNTEAFF.

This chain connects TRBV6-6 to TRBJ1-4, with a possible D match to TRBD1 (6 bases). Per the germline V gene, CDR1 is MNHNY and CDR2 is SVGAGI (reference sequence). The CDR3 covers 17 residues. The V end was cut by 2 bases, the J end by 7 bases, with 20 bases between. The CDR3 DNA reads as TGTGCCAGCAGTTACGGCCGGGGGCAGGCTCAGGGTGAAAAACTGTTTTTT. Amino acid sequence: CASSYGRGQAQGEKLFF.

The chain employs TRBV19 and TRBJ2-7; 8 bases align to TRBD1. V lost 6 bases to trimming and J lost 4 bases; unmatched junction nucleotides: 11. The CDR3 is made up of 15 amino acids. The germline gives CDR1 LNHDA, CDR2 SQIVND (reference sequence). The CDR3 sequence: CASRGVRQGLYEQYF. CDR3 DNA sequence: TGTGCCAGTAGGGGCGTGAGACAGGGGCTATACGAGCAGTACTTC.

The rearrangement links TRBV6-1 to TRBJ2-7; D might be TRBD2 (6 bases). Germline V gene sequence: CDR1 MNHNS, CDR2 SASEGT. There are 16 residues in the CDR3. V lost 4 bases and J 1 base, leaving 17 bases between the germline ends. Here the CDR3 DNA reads TGTGCCAGCAGTGCAGTGGCATCTGGGGGGTCCTACGAGCAGTACTTC. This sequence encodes CASSAVASGGSYEQYF.

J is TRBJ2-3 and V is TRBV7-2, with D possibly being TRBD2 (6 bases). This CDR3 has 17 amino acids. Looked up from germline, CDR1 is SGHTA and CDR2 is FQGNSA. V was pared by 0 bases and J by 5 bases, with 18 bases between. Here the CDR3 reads CASSLARLVGGEDTQYF. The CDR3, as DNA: TGTGCCAGCAGCTTAGCGCGACTAGTGGGAGGAGAAGATACGCAGTATTTT.

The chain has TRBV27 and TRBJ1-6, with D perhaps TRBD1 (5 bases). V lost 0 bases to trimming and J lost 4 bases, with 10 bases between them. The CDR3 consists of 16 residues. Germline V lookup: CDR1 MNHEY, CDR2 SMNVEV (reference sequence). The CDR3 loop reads CASSLSRGAYNSPLHF. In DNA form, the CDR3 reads TGTGCCAGCAGTTTATCGAGGGGAGCTTATAATTCACCCCTCCACTTT.

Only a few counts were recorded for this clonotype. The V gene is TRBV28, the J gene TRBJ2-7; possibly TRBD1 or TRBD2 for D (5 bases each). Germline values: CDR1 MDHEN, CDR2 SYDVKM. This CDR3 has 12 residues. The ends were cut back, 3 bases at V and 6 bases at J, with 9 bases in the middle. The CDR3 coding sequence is TGTGCCAGCAGTTTGGGACGGTCCGAGCAGTACTTC. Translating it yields CASSLGRSEQYF.

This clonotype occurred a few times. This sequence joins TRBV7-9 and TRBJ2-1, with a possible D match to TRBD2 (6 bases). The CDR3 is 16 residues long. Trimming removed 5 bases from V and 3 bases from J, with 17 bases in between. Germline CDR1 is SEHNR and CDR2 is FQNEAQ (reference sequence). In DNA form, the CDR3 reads TGTGCCAGCAGCCACGATCCGGGACTCCTCTACAATGAGCAGTTCTTC. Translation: CASSHDPGLLYNEQFF. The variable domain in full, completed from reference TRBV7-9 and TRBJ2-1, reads DTGVSQNPRHKITKRGQNVTFRCDPISEHNRLYWYRQTLGQGPEFLTYFQNEAQLEKSRLLSDRFSAERPKGSFSTLEIQRTEQGDSAMYLCASSHDPGLLYNEQFFGPGTRLTVL.

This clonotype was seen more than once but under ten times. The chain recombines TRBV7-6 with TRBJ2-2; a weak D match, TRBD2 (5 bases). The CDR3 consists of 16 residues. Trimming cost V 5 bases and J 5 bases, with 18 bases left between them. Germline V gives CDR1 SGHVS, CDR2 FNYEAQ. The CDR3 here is CASSPSFYIGTGELFF. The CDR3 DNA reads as TGTGCCAGCAGCCCTAGCTTTTATATAGGAACCGGGGAGCTGTTTTTT. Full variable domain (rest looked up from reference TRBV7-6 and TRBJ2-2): GAGVSQSPRYKVTKRGQDVALRCDPISGHVSLYWYRQALGQGPEFLTYFNYEAQQDKSGLPNDRFSAERPEGSISTLTIQRTEQRDSAMYRCASSPSFYIGTGELFFGEGSRLTVL.

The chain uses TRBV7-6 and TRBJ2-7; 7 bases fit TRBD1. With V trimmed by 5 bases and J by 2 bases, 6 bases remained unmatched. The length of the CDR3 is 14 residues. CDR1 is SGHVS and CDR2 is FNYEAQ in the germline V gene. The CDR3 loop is CASSHRDSPYEQYF. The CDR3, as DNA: TGTGCCAGCAGCCACCGGGACAGCCCCTACGAGCAGTACTTC.